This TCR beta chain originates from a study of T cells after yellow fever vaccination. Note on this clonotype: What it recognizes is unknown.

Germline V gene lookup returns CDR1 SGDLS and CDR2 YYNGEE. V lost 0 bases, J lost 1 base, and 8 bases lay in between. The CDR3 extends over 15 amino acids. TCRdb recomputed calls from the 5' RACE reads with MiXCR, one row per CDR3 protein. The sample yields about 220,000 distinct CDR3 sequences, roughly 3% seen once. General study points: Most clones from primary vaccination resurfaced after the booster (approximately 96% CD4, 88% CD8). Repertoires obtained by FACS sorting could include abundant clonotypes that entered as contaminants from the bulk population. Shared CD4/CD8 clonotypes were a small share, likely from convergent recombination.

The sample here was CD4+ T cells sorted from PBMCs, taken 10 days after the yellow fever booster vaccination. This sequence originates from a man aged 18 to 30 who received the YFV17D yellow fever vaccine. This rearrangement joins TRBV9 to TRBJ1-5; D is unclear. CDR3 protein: CASSVGGLSNQPQHF. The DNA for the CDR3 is TGTGCCAGCAGCGTAGGGGGATTGAGCAATCAGCCCCAGCATTTT.